This passage covers 25 T cell receptor beta chains from one sample sequenced in a study of blood T cell repertoires in COVID-19. Generated by immunoSEQ multiplex PCR, the TCRdb table keeps only in-frame clones and is missing some. The sample lists about 73,000 clones; about 80% were seen once. Sequencing was done on a sample of peripheral blood. All receptors come from a human donor in a cohort sampled during active COVID-19.

The chain carries TRBV11-2 and TRBJ2-7, with 13 bases fitting TRBD2. CDR3 length: 16 amino acids. Germline loops: CDR1 SGHAT, CDR2 FQNNGV. J lost 4 bases, V lost 5 bases, and 8 bases had no gene match. This CDR3 is CASSPRWTSGGYEQYF. The CDR3, as DNA: TGTGCCAGCAGCCCCCGTTGGACTAGCGGGGGATACGAGCAGTACTTC.

This clone was recorded only once. The chain combines TRBV11-3 with TRBJ1-1; TRBD1 might be the D (6 bases). The germline V gene has CDR1 SGHNT and CDR2 YENEEA. Trimming cost V 1 base and J 12 bases, with 18 bases left between them. This CDR3 is built from 14 residues. CDR3 bases: TGTGCCAGCAGCTTAGCCGACAGGACTGGTTTGACTTTCTTT. Amino acid sequence: CASSLADRTGLTFF.

The chain has TRBV5-6 and TRBJ1-5, with TRBD1 matching 9 bases. The CDR3 runs 15 residues. From germline, CDR1 is SGHDT and CDR2 YYEEEE. V dropped 2 bases and J dropped 5; count of bases not matched to a gene: 5. This CDR3 reads CASSFLRDRDQPQHF. For the CDR3, the DNA is TGTGCCAGCAGCTTTCTTCGGGACAGGGATCAGCCCCAGCATTTT.

The chain joins TRBV1 to TRBJ2-3; the table's D call TRBD2 went unverified against the DNA. TRBV1 is a recognized pseudogene. CDR3 size: 16 residues. For the CDR3, the DNA is TGCACCAGCAGCCGCCGATCGGGGGGGGAGACAGATACGCAGTATTTT. This encodes CTSSRRSGGETDTQYF.

This sequence joins TRBV19 and TRBJ2-2; no clear D. The CDR3 runs 11 residues. Germline loops: CDR1 LNHDA, CDR2 SQIVND (reference sequence). Trimming cost V 3 bases and J 7 bases, with 3 bases left between them. CDR3 residues: CASSINGELFF. CDR3 in DNA: TGTGCCAGTAGTATTAACGGGGAGCTGTTTTTT. Using reference TRBV19 and TRBJ2-2 for the parts outside the CDR3, the full variable domain is DGGITQSPKYLFRKEGQNVTLSCEQNLNHDAMYWYRQDPGQGLRLIYYSQIVNDFQKGDIAEGYSVSREKKESFPLTVTSAQKNPTAFYLCASSINGELFFGEGSRLTVL.

This chain joins TRBV6-5 and TRBJ2-7, with D perhaps TRBD1 (6 bases). CDR1 is MNHEY and CDR2 is SVGAGI in the germline V gene. The V end lost 11 bases, the J end lost 3 bases, and 17 bases lay between the germline ends. The CDR3 consists of 13 residues. This CDR3 reads CAAITGTSYEQYF. CDR3 DNA: TGTGCCGCCATCACCGGGACAAGCTACGAGCAGTACTTC.

The V gene is TRBV5-1, the J gene TRBJ2-5; D possibly corresponds to TRBD2 (6 bases). Per germline, CDR1 SGHRS and CDR2 YFSETQ. V lost 6 bases and J 5 bases, leaving 14 bases between the germline ends. CDR3 length: 13 residues. The CDR3 nucleotides are TGCGCCAGCACCCGGGGGATGGGGGAGACCCAGTACTTC. This sequence encodes CASTRGMGETQYF.

This clone has just one count. V usage is TRBV5-6 and J usage is TRBJ2-7; 8 nucleotides align to TRBD1. Germline V gives CDR1 SGHDT, CDR2 YYEEEE. With 3 bases clipped from V and 4 bases from J, the junction kept 6 bases outside the gene matches. There are 14 residues in the CDR3. For the CDR3, the DNA is TGTGCCAGCAGCTCCCCGGGACAGGATTACGAGCAGTACTTC. Translated, it gives CASSSPGQDYEQYF.

The chain has TRBV4-1 and TRBJ1-3; weak D call: TRBD1 (6 bases). Per the germline V gene, CDR1 is MGHRA and CDR2 is YSYEKL. The germline V and J ends were trimmed by 0 bases and 0 bases, with 12 bases remaining between them. The CDR3 consists of 17 residues. The CDR3 loop reads CASSQEWTVRSGNTIYF. CDR3 bases: TGCGCCAGCAGCCAAGAATGGACAGTTCGCTCTGGAAACACCATATATTTT.

This sequence joins TRBV18 and TRBJ2-3, with D perhaps TRBD1 (6 bases). Germline V gene lookup returns CDR1 KGHSH and CDR2 LQKENI. Trimming stripped 2 bases from V and 1 base from J, with 13 bases between. The CDR3 sequence is 16 residues long. The CDR3, as DNA: TGTGCCAGCTCACCAAATGCAGGGGTGCGCACAGATACGCAGTATTTT. This translates into CASSPNAGVRTDTQYF.

The V and J genes are TRBV19 and TRBJ2-7; TRBD1 aligns across 9 bases. Germline V lookup: CDR1 LNHDA, CDR2 SQIVND (reference sequence). CDR3 size: 15 residues. V lost 5 bases to trimming and J lost 3 bases; unmatched junction nucleotides: 8. The DNA of the CDR3 is TGTGCCAGTAGTCCAACGGGGGACAGGGTCTACGAGCAGTACTTC. Protein sequence: CASSPTGDRVYEQYF.

This clone was observed a handful of times. J is TRBJ2-7 and V is TRBV5-1, with TRBD2 as a possible D gene (7 bases). Trimming took 4 bases from V and 2 from J, leaving 16 bases between them. This CDR3 contains 15 residues. The V gene's germline CDR1 is SGHRS and CDR2 YFSETQ. CDR3 protein: CASSPGAGRAYEQYF. The CDR3 coding sequence is TGCGCCAGCAGCCCGGGGGCAGGGAGGGCCTACGAGCAGTACTTC.

This clone occurred once. The V and J genes are TRBV27 and TRBJ2-3, with 10 bases that match TRBD2. The length of the CDR3 is 18 residues. Germline assignment: CDR1 MNHEY and CDR2 SMNVEV (reference sequence). V lost 6 bases and J lost 3; bases outside the gene matches: 15. The CDR3 region has the DNA TGTGCCAGCAGCCACCAACGTTTTAGCGGGGGGCTAACAGATACGCAGTATTTT. Translation gives CASSHQRFSGGLTDTQYF.

The sample holds one count of this clone. The chain joins TRBV14 to TRBJ1-2; 8 bases fit TRBD1. The V segment lost 1 base and the J segment 6 bases; nucleotides outside the gene matches: 13. This CDR3 contains 17 residues. Germline lookup yields CDR1 SGHDN and CDR2 FVKESK. CDR3 sequence (DNA): TGTGCCAGCAGCCAAGTCGGGGCAGGGGGCAAAGGCAATGGCTACACCTTC. The encoded protein is CASSQVGAGGKGNGYTF.

This rearrangement joins TRBV6-5 to TRBJ2-3, with D tentatively TRBD1 (5 bases). The V gene lost 7 bases and the J gene lost 8 bases, with 22 bases spanning the gap. Germline V gene lookup returns CDR1 MNHEY and CDR2 SVGAGI. The CDR3 extends over 15 amino acids. CDR3 coding DNA: TGTGCCAGCATCTCCCCAGGTAGAGAGCAGGGTACGCAGTATTTT. It specifies CASISPGREQGTQYF.

J is TRBJ2-1 and V is TRBV3-1 (or the pseudogene TRBV3-2), with 8 bases lining up with TRBD2. Germline V gives CDR1 LGHDT, CDR2 YNNKEL (reference sequence). V trimming: 2 bases; J trimming: 2 bases; junction bases outside the gene matches: 8. The CDR3 sequence is 17 residues long. This chain's CDR3 is CASSQTWGRGAYNEQFF. As DNA, the CDR3 is TGTGCCAGCAGCCAAACCTGGGGGCGGGGGGCCTACAATGAGCAGTTCTTC.

CDR3 residues: CASSLGGDYNEQFF. In DNA form, the CDR3 reads TGTGCCAGCAGCCTAGGGGGGGATTACAATGAGCAGTTCTTC. The genes are TRBV7-2 and TRBJ2-1, with D tentatively TRBD2 (7 bases). Looked up from germline, CDR1 is SGHTA and CDR2 is FQGNSA. This CDR3 region has 14 residues. The ends were cut back, 5 bases at V and 4 bases at J, with 12 bases in the middle.

The gene calls are TRBV10-3 and TRBJ2-6; the match to TRBD1 covers 8 bases. The CDR3 has 17 residues. Trimming removed 6 bases from V and 4 bases from J; junction bases left unmatched: 11. Germline CDR1 and CDR2: ENHRY and SYGVKD. CDR3 sequence (DNA): TGTGCCATCAGGGAGGCAGGGGGCGCGTTAGGGGCCAACGTCCTGACTTTC. Protein: CAIREAGGALGANVLTF.

This chain connects TRBV4-3 to TRBJ2-7; 11 bases match TRBD2. Trimming removed 2 bases from V and 4 bases from J; junction bases left unmatched: 7. CDR1 is LGHNA and CDR2 is YSLEER in the germline V gene. The CDR3 spans 16 residues. CDR3 sequence (DNA): TGCGCCAGCAGCCAATACACCGGGACTAGCGGATACGAGCAGTACTTC. Encoded protein: CASSQYTGTSGYEQYF.

This rearrangement joins TRBV28 to TRBJ2-2; 8 bases agree with TRBD1. V lost 10 bases and J lost 4; bases outside the gene matches: 5. The CDR3 length is 13 residues. Looked up from germline, CDR1 is MDHEN and CDR2 is SYDVKM. The CDR3 bases are TGTGCCACCACCGGGACAGGCACCGGGGAGCTGTTTTTT. This gives the protein CATTGTGTGELFF.

The rearrangement uses TRBV2 and TRBJ2-3, with D maybe TRBD1 (6 bases). Germline-derived CDR1 and CDR2 are SNHLY and FYNNEI. The V end lost 6 bases, the J end lost 6 bases, and 16 bases lay between the germline ends. The CDR3 extends over 14 amino acids. The CDR3: CASSGPYRADTQYF. The CDR3 DNA sequence: TGTGCCAGCAGCGGTCCGTACAGGGCGGATACGCAGTATTTT.

This clone was detected many times. V is TRBV7-9 and J is TRBJ2-7, with TRBD1 matching 7 bases. Germline V gene sequence: CDR1 SEHNR, CDR2 FQNEAQ (reference sequence). CDR3 size: 13 residues. V lost 1 base and J lost 7; bases outside the gene matches: 4. CDR3 nucleotides: TGTGCCAGCAGCTTAGGTCAGGGGGTTGAGCAGTACTTC. It is translated as CASSLGQGVEQYF.

J is TRBJ1-2 and V is TRBV3-1 (or the pseudogene TRBV3-2); 10 bases fit TRBD1. CDR3 size: 14 residues. V shed 9 bases, J shed 4 bases, and the junction held 8 bases outside the gene matches. Germline V gene lookup returns CDR1 LGHDT and CDR2 YNNKEL (reference sequence). The CDR3 region has the DNA TGTGCCAGTAGTAGGACAGGGGGTCCCTATGGCTACACCTTC. This gives the protein CASSRTGGPYGYTF.

The gene calls are TRBV19 and TRBJ2-1; the D is unclear. The V gene lost 4 bases and the J gene lost 0 bases, with 10 bases spanning the gap. This CDR3 spans 15 amino acids. Per germline, CDR1 LNHDA and CDR2 SQIVND (reference sequence). The CDR3 reads CASSNEFTSYNEQFF. Here the CDR3 DNA reads TGTGCCAGTAGTAACGAGTTTACCTCCTACAATGAGCAGTTCTTC.

This rearrangement joins TRBV14 to TRBJ2-1; perhaps TRBD1 as D (5 bases). The V gene lost 0 bases and the J gene lost 4 bases, with 13 bases spanning the gap. This CDR3 contains 16 residues. From germline, CDR1 is SGHDN and CDR2 FVKESK. The CDR3 spells CASSQDLGHLYNEQFF. The CDR3 nucleotides read TGTGCCAGCAGCCAAGATCTTGGACACCTTTACAATGAGCAGTTCTTC.